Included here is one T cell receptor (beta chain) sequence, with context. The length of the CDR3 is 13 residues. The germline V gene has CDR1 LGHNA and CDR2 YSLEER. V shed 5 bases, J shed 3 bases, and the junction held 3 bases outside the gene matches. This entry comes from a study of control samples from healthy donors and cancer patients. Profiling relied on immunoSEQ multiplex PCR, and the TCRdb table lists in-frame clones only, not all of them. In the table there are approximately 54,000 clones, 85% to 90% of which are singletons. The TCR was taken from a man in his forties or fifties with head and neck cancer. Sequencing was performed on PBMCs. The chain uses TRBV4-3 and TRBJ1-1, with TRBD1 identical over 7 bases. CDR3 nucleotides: TGCGCCAGCAGCAGAGGGGGCCACACTGAAGCTTTCTTT. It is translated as CASSRGGHTEAFF.